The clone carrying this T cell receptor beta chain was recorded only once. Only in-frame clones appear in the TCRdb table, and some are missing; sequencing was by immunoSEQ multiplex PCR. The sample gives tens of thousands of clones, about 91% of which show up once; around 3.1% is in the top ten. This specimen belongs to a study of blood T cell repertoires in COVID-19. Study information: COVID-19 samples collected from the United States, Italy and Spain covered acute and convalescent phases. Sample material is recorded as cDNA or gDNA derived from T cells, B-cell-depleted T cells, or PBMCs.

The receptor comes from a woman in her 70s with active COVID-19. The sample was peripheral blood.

The CDR3 loop reads CASSKAEVRRGLETGELFF. The CDR3 DNA reads TGTGCCAGCAGCAAAGCCGAAGTGCGCAGGGGGCTTGAGACCGGGGAGCTGTTTTTT. This sequence joins TRBV21-1 and TRBJ2-2; no check of the table's D call, TRBD1, against the DNA was made. TRBV21-1 is designated a pseudogene. The CDR3 runs to 19 residues.